This record looks at one T cell receptor (beta chain) sequence and its context. The data are from a study of technical replicates of blood from a handful of donors. The repertoire was sequenced with immunoSEQ multiplex PCR; TCRdb's copy has only in-frame clones and lacks some. Of around 90,000 clones listed, roughly 93% are singletons. With 4 bases clipped from V and 5 bases from J, the junction kept 7 bases outside the gene matches. Germline V gives CDR1 SGHNT, CDR2 YENEEA. CDR3 length: 15 amino acids. Specimen: T cells isolated from PBMCs. This TCR came from a human donor in good health. V is TRBV11-3 and J is TRBJ2-5; 10 bases map to TRBD2. CDR3 sequence (DNA): TGTGCCAGCAGCTCCCTAGCGGGAGCTCGGGAGACCCAGTACTTC. It specifies CASSSLAGARETQYF.